The clone carrying this T cell receptor beta chain is labeled large. The CDR3 extends over 12 amino acids. The germline CDR1 and CDR2 sequences are MNHEY and SMNVEV (reference sequence). The V end lost 8 bases, the J end lost 0 bases, and 7 bases lay between the germline ends. The sample is drawn from a study of radiation and T cells in renal cell carcinoma. Libraries were prepared by immunoSEQ multiplex PCR; TCRdb keeps only in-frame clonotypes and omits some of them. The sample carries 8,500 to 10,000 clones, around 53% recorded once. Treatment here: 15 Gy SBRT to primary tumor, nephrectomy 4 weeks later.

This receptor was taken from a man in his sixties with renal cell carcinoma. The V and J genes are TRBV27 and TRBJ1-2; D unclear. The source material was tumor tissue, sampled from a patient whose treatment included radiotherapy and nephrectomy. The CDR3 nucleotides read TGTGCCAGCTCTACAGCTAACTATGGCTACACCTTC. Translation gives CASSTANYGYTF.